This entry lists 7 T cell receptor beta chains sequenced from one sample in a study of blood T cell repertoires in COVID-19. TCRdb's table, derived via immunoSEQ multiplex PCR, lists solely in-frame clones and lacks some. The table shows hundreds of thousands of clones, with around 90% occurring only once. The sequenced sample was peripheral blood. Source of these receptors: a human donor in a cohort sampled during active COVID-19.

The chain combines TRBV9 with TRBJ2-7, with 9 positions matching TRBD2. Germline CDR1 is SGDLS and CDR2 is YYNGEE. This CDR3 has 19 residues. V shed 4 bases, J shed 0 bases, and the junction held 17 bases outside the gene matches. The CDR3 region has the DNA TGTGCCAGCAGCCCCCAGGTGGCTAGCGGGACCCTCAGCTCCTACGAGCAGTACTTC. Encoded protein: CASSPQVASGTLSSYEQYF.

This clone was counted a single time. The chain is built from TRBV24-1 and TRBJ2-7, with D uncertain. Trimming cost V 5 bases and J 5 bases, with 12 bases left between them. The CDR3 totals 13 residues. Germline CDR1 and CDR2: KGHDR and SFDVKD. Here the CDR3 DNA reads TGTGCCACCAGTGCCGCCGGTCGGGACGAGCAGTACTTC. Translated: CATSAAGRDEQYF.

This chain links TRBV5-1 with TRBJ2-7, with a tentative D call TRBD2 (6 bases). The CDR3 sequence is 13 residues long. CDR1 SGHRS and CDR2 YFSETQ come from the germline V gene. V lost 4 bases to trimming and J lost 2 bases, with 10 bases between them. The CDR3, as DNA: TGCGCCAGCAGCCAGGGAGGAACCTACGAGCAGTACTTC. Translating it yields CASSQGGTYEQYF.

This clone was found a few times. The chain is built from TRBV3-1 (or the pseudogene TRBV3-2) and TRBJ2-1; possibly TRBD2 for D (5 bases). Trimming took 8 bases from V and 4 from J, leaving 6 bases between them. There are 11 residues in the CDR3. In germline, CDR1 is LGHDT, CDR2 YNNKEL (reference sequence). CDR3 region: CASQRYNEQFF. The CDR3, as DNA: TGTGCCAGCCAGCGGTACAATGAGCAGTTCTTC.

The chain links TRBV6-2 or TRBV6-3 to TRBJ1-1; 7 bases match TRBD1. The junction had 8 bases not matched to a gene; V was cut back by 5 bases and J by 5 bases. Germline CDR1 is MNHEY and CDR2 is SVGEGT. The CDR3 loop spans 14 amino acids. CDR3 coding DNA: TGTGCCAGCAGTCGTAGACAGGGTGATACTGAAGCTTTCTTT. It yields the protein CASSRRQGDTEAFF.

The rearrangement links TRBV6-5 to TRBJ2-7; 7 bases agree with TRBD2. The CDR3 runs 14 residues. Unmatched junction bases numbered 6, after V lost 1 base and J lost 6 bases. Per the germline V gene, CDR1 is MNHEY and CDR2 is SVGAGI. Written as DNA, the CDR3 is TGTGCCAGCAGTTACTGGGGGACGGGGGGCGAGCAGTACTTC. Translated, it gives CASSYWGTGGEQYF.

The genes are TRBV2 and TRBJ2-7; 8 bases fit TRBD2. Germline loops: CDR1 SNHLY, CDR2 FYNNEI. The CDR3 has 16 amino acids. Trimming cost V 6 bases and J 3 bases; bases outside gene matches: 13. In DNA form, the CDR3 reads TGTGCCAGCAGCCCCGGGGTAGCGGGATTGAACTACGAGCAGTACTTC. This translates into CASSPGVAGLNYEQYF.